Below, one T cell receptor (beta chain) is given with its context. Its matching antigen is unknown. These data belong to a study of regulatory T cells in long-lasting Graves disease. The study's findings and limits: TRBV28, TRBJ1-2 and TRBJ2-5 were favored in persistent disease.

Through Arm-PCR of CDR3 regions and iRepertoire HTBI primers, TCR beta libraries were built. TCRdb re-called the multiplex PCR reads with MiXCR, one entry per CDR3 protein. The sample contains roughly 510,000 distinct CDR3 sequences, about 16% of which appear only once. Time point given: newly diagnosed GD, antithyroid drugs for less than 3 months. The TCR library was prepared using RNA isolated from PBMCs. One endocrinology department in Xi'an, China, was where patients came from. About 8.8 milliliters of peripheral blood went into EDTA tubes. CDR3 size: 15 residues. Deletions cut 7 bases from V and 4 bases from J, with 19 bases between. CDR1 and CDR2 (germline): SGHVS, FQNEAQ. These sequences were also reported in another study, on T cells in Graves' hyperthyroidism and ophthalmopathy. According to that study: First-round RT-PCR targeting the TCR CDR3 was performed with the HTBI primer set.

This TCR came from a man aged 18 to 29 with Graves disease. Sequences were derived from peripheral blood mononuclear cells (PBMCs), sampled at new diagnosis, from a patient treated with antithyroid drugs. The rearrangement links TRBV7-8 to TRBJ1-1; D is uncertain. The CDR3 DNA sequence: TGTGCCAGCAAGAGGCCGGACGCGGATTCCACTGAAGCTTTCTTT. Amino acids: CASKRPDADSTEAFF.